This section outlines one T cell receptor (beta chain) sequence together with its context. An approximately 130-subject validation cohort, separate from the approximately 700-subject first cohort, supplied the donors. The sample comes from a study of cytomegalovirus exposure and HLA in healthy donors. TCRdb's table, derived via immunoSEQ multiplex PCR, lists solely in-frame clones and lacks some. The table shows about 330,000 clones, with 70% to 90% occurring only once. The germline gives CDR1 LNHNV, CDR2 YYDKDF (reference sequence). Trimming left V 1 base short and J 5 bases short, with 9 bases between. CDR3 length equals 14 residues.

The sequence derives from a woman under 30 in good health and CMV-seronegative. The sample taken for sequencing was PBMCs. The chain couples TRBV15 to TRBJ2-1; D may be TRBD1 (6 bases). The CDR3 spells CATSRARQDNEQFF. The CDR3 coding sequence is TGTGCCACCAGCAGAGCTCGACAGGACAATGAGCAGTTCTTC. Combining the CDR3 with reference TRBV15 and TRBJ2-1 gives the whole variable domain DAMVIQNPRYQVTQFGKPVTLSCSQTLNHNVMYWYQQKSSQAPKLLFHYYDKDFNNEADTPDNFQSRRPNTSFCFLDIRSPGLGDTAMYLCATSRARQDNEQFFGPGTRLTVL.